This TCR beta chain was documented in a study of control samples from healthy donors and cancer patients. Assay used: immunoSEQ multiplex PCR; TCRdb lists only in-frame clones, some missing. The sample consists of 150,000 to 200,000 clones, 85% to 95% of them appearing once. V was cut by 2 bases and J by 0 bases, with 11 bases left in between. The CDR3 has 15 residues. Looked up from germline, CDR1 is MNHEY and CDR2 is SVGEGT. This clonotype was sampled from a man in his thirties or forties in good health. Sequencing was performed on blood. V gene TRBV6-2 or TRBV6-3 combines with J gene TRBJ2-7; D possibly matches TRBD1 or TRBD2 (5 bases each). This CDR3 is CASSYAVGDSYEQYF. The CDR3 DNA follows: TGTGCCAGCAGTTACGCGGTGGGGGACTCCTACGAGCAGTACTTC.